Described below is a single T cell receptor beta chain sequence and its context. The source of the sample is a study of blood T cell repertoires in COVID-19. Across the whole study: COVID-19 samples from acute and convalescent phases originated in the United States, Italy and Spain. T cells, B-cell-depleted T cells, or PBMCs provided the cDNA or gDNA that served as material.

Authors' data handling: Amplification of reference gene primers provided the estimated nucleated cell counts. Sequencing was performed with immunoSEQ multiplex PCR; in TCRdb, only in-frame clones are kept and a portion is missing. The V and J calls and clone size come from that table; D and trimming were worked out from the DNA. This sample has 250,000 to 300,000 clones, with 85% to 90% found just once. The sample consisted of peripheral blood. This receptor was taken from a middle-aged woman who had recovered from COVID-19.

The CDR3 DNA is TGTGCCAGCAGTTCTGTCGGGACTTCATACAATGAGCAGTTCTTC. It codes for CASSSVGTSYNEQFF. V and J are TRBV28 and TRBJ2-1; D may be TRBD2 (6 bases). In germline, CDR1 is MDHEN, CDR2 SYDVKM. There are 15 residues in the CDR3. The V end was cut by 4 bases, the J end by 4 bases, with 14 bases between.